The TCR beta chain described here comes from a study of cytomegalovirus exposure and HLA in healthy donors. Study as a whole: Findings of an earlier analysis included roughly 120 million unique TCR beta sequences from 200 million or so T cells.

The primer mix had 60 Vbeta and 13 Jbeta primers. Sequenced by immunoSEQ multiplex PCR; TCRdb stores in-frame clones only, minus some. Here the sample spans under 200,000 clones, 82% being singletons. This clone was seen a few times. Antigen unknown. Nominally healthy donors were sampled, though unrecorded immune exposures were likely. This CDR3 spans 15 amino acids. Germline CDR1 is SGHRS and CDR2 is YFSETQ. V was cut by 3 bases and J by 5 bases, with 18 bases left in between. Findings and caveats of the study: Prior analysis indicated that the majority of TCR beta V segments exhibited productivity approximately 87% or approximately 30% of the time.

The receptor comes from a male donor in good health and CMV-seronegative. Sequencing used PBMCs. The chain has TRBV5-1 and TRBJ2-7; D is possibly TRBD1 (6 bases). The CDR3 spells CASSWQQGPADEQYF. In DNA, the CDR3 is TGCGCCAGCAGCTGGCAGCAGGGGCCTGCGGACGAGCAGTACTTC.